This T cell receptor beta chain was found in a study of blood T cells in healthy people across ages. The use of a sample-barcoded 5' primer and a J-beta primer mix characterized a second PCR of 7 to 11 cycles. In TCRdb, the 5' RACE reads were re-called with MiXCR into one record per CDR3 protein. This sample has approximately 2,000,000 distinct CDR3 sequences, with 35% to 50% found just once. Per the germline V gene, CDR1 is SGHVS and CDR2 is FNYEAQ. The CDR3 spans 16 residues. V was trimmed by 5 bases and J by 3 bases, leaving 20 bases between them. PBMCs were isolated at a quantity of at least 7 million per sample.

The sample was blood. The sequence came from a human donor in good health. The chain employs TRBV7-6 and TRBJ2-7, with a tentative D call TRBD2 (5 bases). The CDR3 coding sequence is TGTGCCAGCAGCCTTACTAGGGTTTCCGCACTCTACGAGCAGTACTTC. Translating it yields CASSLTRVSALYEQYF.